The 6 T cell receptor beta chains below were found in one sample sequenced in a study of blood T cells in healthy people across ages. Using a J-beta primer mix together with a sample-barcoded 5' primer, a second PCR was run for about 6 to 11 cycles. MiXCR was run by TCRdb on the 5' RACE reads, yielding one entry per CDR3 protein. The table lists approximately 1.5 million distinct CDR3 sequences, under 55% of them singletons. Sequencing was done on a sample of blood. The source is a woman aged 18-30 years in good health.

The chain uses TRBV7-9 and TRBJ1-2, with TRBD1 as a possible D gene (6 bases). CDR1 and CDR2 from the germline V gene are SEHNR and FQNEAQ (reference sequence). The CDR3 covers 15 residues. Trimming stripped 5 bases from V and 1 base from J, with 14 bases between. This chain's CDR3 is CASSRPGHNNYGYTF. CDR3 nucleotides: TGTGCCAGCAGCAGACCGGGACATAATAACTATGGCTACACCTTC.

The table lists this clonotype with a few counts. The CDR3 sequence: CAWRTTYEQYF. In DNA, the CDR3 is TGTGCCTGGAGGACTACCTACGAGCAGTACTTC. The rearrangement uses TRBV30 and TRBJ2-7; possible D gene TRBD2, 5 bases. The CDR3 runs 11 residues. CDR1 and CDR2 (germline): GTSNPN, SVGIG (reference sequence). V was clipped by 3 bases and J by 2 bases, with 5 bases between them.

The rearrangement uses TRBV10-3 and TRBJ1-2, with unresolved D. The CDR3 consists of 14 residues. V shed 3 bases and J shed 3 bases, with 11 bases lying between them. The V gene's germline CDR1 is ENHRY and CDR2 SYGVKD. The DNA of the CDR3 is TGTGCCATCAGTGAATTCCCGAGAGACTATGGCTACACCTTC. It yields the protein CAISEFPRDYGYTF.

This clonotype was counted ten times or more. This chain connects TRBV5-1 to TRBJ2-7; 7 bases map to TRBD1. CDR1 and CDR2 (germline): SGHRS, YFSETQ. With V trimmed by 4 bases and J by 0 bases, 4 bases remained unmatched. The CDR3 has 14 residues. CDR3: CASSLDRTSYEQYF. CDR3 bases: TGCGCCAGCAGCCTGGACAGGACCTCCTACGAGCAGTACTTC.

This chain links TRBV12-3 or TRBV12-4 with TRBJ2-2; D gene unclear. Between the trimmed V and J ends, which lost 6 bases and 4 bases, there was a span of 15 bases. This CDR3 region has 15 residues. The CDR3 sequence: CASSRNTVGTGELFF. The CDR3 region has the DNA TGTGCCAGCAGCCGCAACACAGTAGGCACCGGGGAGCTGTTTTTT.

This CDR3 reads CSARDLPAGPYEQYF. CDR3 DNA: TGCAGTGCTAGAGATCTCCCAGCTGGTCCCTACGAGCAGTACTTC. The gene calls are TRBV20-1 and TRBJ2-7; D remains ambiguous. Per germline, CDR1 DFQATT and CDR2 SNEGSKA (reference sequence). V was trimmed by 0 bases and J by 2 bases, leaving 14 bases between them. The CDR3 is made up of 15 amino acids.